This section outlines one T cell receptor beta chain sequence together with its context. Its specificity is unknown. The ends were cut back, 3 bases at V and 2 bases at J, with 16 bases in the middle. This CDR3 region has 17 residues. Germline-derived CDR1 and CDR2 are KGHDR and SFDVKD. The data were taken from a study of identical twins. Study observations and caveats: While abundant cord blood beta clonotypes carried fewer insertions, memory repertoires showed no such pattern. Excess sharing by twins proved weaker in beta out-of-frame sequences.

The authors used template switching to add a universal primer site and gave cDNA unique molecular identifiers. In TCRdb, the 5' RACE reads were re-called with MiXCR into one record per CDR3 protein. Of approximately 500,000 distinct CDR3 sequences listed, around 15% are singletons. The same specimen was also included in a second study, on yellow fever vaccine responses in identical twins.

Sequencing was done on a sample of CD4+ T cells sorted from blood. V gene TRBV24-1 combines with J gene TRBJ2-1; TRBD1 is a possible D gene (5 bases). This TCR derives from a woman under 30 in good health. The CDR3 DNA reads TGTGCCACCAGTGATCCATTTACAGGCCGGCCCTACAATGAGCAGTTCTTC. Translation gives CATSDPFTGRPYNEQFF.